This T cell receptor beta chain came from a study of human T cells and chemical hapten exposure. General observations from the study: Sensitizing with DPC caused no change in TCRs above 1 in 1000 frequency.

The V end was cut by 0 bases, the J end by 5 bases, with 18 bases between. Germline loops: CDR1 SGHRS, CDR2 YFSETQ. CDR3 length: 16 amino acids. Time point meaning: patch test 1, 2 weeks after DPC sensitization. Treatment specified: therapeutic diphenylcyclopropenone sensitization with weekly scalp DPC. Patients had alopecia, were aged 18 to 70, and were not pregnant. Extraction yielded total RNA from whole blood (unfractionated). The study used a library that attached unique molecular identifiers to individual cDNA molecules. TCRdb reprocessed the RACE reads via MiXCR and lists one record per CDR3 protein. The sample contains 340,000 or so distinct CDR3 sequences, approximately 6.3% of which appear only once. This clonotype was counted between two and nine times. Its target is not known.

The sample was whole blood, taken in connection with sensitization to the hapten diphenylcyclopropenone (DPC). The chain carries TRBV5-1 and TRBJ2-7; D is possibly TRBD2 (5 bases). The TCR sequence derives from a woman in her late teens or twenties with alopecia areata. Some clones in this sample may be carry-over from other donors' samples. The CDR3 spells CASSLVKLTYGDEQYF. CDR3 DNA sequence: TGCGCCAGCAGCTTGGTGAAATTAACCTACGGGGACGAGCAGTACTTC.